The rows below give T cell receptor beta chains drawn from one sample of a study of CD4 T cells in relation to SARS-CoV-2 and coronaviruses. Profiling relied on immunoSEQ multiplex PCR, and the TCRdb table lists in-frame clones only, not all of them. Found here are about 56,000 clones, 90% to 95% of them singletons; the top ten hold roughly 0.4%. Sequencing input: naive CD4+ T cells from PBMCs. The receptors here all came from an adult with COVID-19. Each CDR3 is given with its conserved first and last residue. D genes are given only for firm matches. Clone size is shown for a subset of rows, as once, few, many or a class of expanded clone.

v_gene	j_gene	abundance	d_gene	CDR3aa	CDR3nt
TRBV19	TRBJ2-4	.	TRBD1	CASRPMGTGGYIQYF	TGTGCCAGTAGGCCCATGGGGACAGGGGGTTACATTCAGTACTTC
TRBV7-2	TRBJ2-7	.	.	CASSPGSLVHEQYF	TGTGCCAGCAGCCCGGGTTCCCTCGTCCACGAGCAGTACTTC
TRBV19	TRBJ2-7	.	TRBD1	CASSSDRGHEQYF	TGTGCCAGTAGTTCGGACAGGGGGCACGAGCAGTACTTC
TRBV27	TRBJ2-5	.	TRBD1	CASTRTGTGGMETQYF	TGTGCCAGCACTCGAACCGGGACAGGGGGCATGGAGACCCAGTACTTC
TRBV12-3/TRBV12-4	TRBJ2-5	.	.	CASGPGWETQYF	TGTGCCAGCGGCCCAGGGTGGGAGACCCAGTACTTC
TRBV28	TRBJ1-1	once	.	CASGYTEAFF	TGTGCCAGCGGGTACACTGAAGCTTTCTTT
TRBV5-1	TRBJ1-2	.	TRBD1	CASSLEGASYGYTF	TGCGCCAGCAGCTTGGAGGGGGCAAGCTATGGCTACACCTTC
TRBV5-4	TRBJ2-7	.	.	CASSQTRSVAEQYF	TGTGCCAGCAGCCAAACAAGGAGCGTCGCCGAGCAGTACTTC
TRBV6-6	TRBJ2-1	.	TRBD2	CASSQVAGAWNEQFF	TGTGCCAGCAGTCAGGTAGCGGGAGCGTGGAATGAGCAGTTCTTC
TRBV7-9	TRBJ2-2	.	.	CASSFSRGDTGELFF	TGTGCCAGCAGCTTTAGTCGGGGCGACACCGGGGAGCTGTTTTTT
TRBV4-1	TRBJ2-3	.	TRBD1	CASSQGDRAQYF	TGCGCCAGCAGCCAAGGGGACAGGGCGCAGTATTTT
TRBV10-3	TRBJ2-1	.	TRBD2	CAISRATSGTGYEQFF	TGTGCCATCAGCCGAGCAACTAGCGGGACTGGTTATGAGCAGTTCTTC
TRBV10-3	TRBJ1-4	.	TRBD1	CAIRAGGNEKLFF	TGTGCCATCAGGGCAGGGGGAAATGAAAAACTGTTTTTT
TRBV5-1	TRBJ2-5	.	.	CASSGGRSLTQYF	TGCGCCAGCAGCGGAGGGCGGTCATTGACCCAGTACTTC
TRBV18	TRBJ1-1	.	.	CASSLKTGIQEAFF	TGTGCCAGCTCACTAAAGACAGGCATCCAAGAAGCTTTCTTT
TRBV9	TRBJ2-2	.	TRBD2	CASSVGLAGVSGELFF	TGTGCCAGCAGCGTAGGGCTAGCGGGAGTTTCCGGGGAGCTGTTTTTT
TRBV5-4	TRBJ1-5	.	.	CASSFVGTDNQPQHF	TGTGCCAGCAGCTTCGTAGGGACTGATAATCAGCCCCAGCATTTT
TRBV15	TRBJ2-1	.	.	CATSRDRGNEQFF	TGTGCCACCAGCAGAGATCGGGGGAATGAGCAGTTCTTC
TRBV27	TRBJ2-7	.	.	CASSPIRGKGYEQYF	TGTGCCAGCAGTCCCATACGAGGGAAAGGCTACGAGCAGTACTTC
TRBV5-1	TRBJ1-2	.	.	CASSPARDIYGYTF	TGCGCCAGCAGCCCGGCCCGGGACATCTATGGCTACACCTTC
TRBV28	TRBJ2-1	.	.	CASRGSISSYNEQFF	TGTGCCAGCCGGGGTAGCATAAGCTCCTACAATGAGCAGTTCTTC
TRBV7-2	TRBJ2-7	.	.	CASSVGPEDEQYF	TGTGCCAGCAGTGTGGGCCCCGAGGACGAGCAGTACTTC
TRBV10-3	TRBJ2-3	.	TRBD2	CAIGASGYTDTQYF	TGTGCCATCGGGGCTAGCGGGTACACAGATACGCAGTATTTT
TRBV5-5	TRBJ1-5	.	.	CASSLSRYQPQHF	TGTGCCAGCAGCTTGAGCCGATATCAGCCCCAGCATTTT
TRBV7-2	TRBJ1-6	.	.	CASSTPKGSGFGYNSPLHF	TGTGCCAGCAGCACACCTAAGGGATCTGGTTTCGGCTATAATTCACCCCTCCACTTT
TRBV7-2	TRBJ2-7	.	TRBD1	CASSYGDRGSYEQYF	TGTGCCAGCAGCTACGGGGACAGGGGATCCTACGAGCAGTACTTC
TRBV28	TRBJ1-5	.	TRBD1	CASLKGTAQLGQPQHF	TGTGCCAGCTTAAAAGGGACAGCCCAGTTAGGTCAGCCCCAGCATTTT
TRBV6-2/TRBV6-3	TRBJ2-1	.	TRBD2	CASSYALLLAASRNEQFF	TGTGCCAGCAGTTACGCCCTCCTACTAGCGGCATCGCGGAATGAGCAGTTCTTC
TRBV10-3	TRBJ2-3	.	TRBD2	CAISERDLGAGDPDTQYF	TGTGCCATCAGTGAGCGGGATCTTGGGGCGGGAGACCCAGATACGCAGTATTTT
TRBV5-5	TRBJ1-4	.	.	CASSLLTGNEKLFF	TGTGCCAGCAGCTTGCTAACAGGGAATGAAAAACTGTTTTTT
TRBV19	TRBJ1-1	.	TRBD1	CASRGDRAQNTEAFF	TGTGCCAGTAGGGGGGACAGGGCCCAGAACACTGAAGCTTTCTTT
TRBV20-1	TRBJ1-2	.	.	CTMGDGYTF	TGCACTATGGGGGATGGCTACACCTTC
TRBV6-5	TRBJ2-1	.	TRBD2	CASSYGGSIEQFF	TGTGCCAGCAGTTATGGCGGGAGCATTGAGCAGTTCTTC
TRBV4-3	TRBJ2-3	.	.	CASSQEHKADTQYF	TGCGCCAGCAGCCAAGAACATAAAGCGGATACGCAGTATTTT
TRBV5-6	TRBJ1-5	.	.	CASSFLRDISNQPQHF	TGTGCCAGCAGCTTTTTGAGGGATATAAGCAATCAGCCCCAGCATTTT
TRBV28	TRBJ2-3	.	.	CASRATDARAWGTQYF	TGTGCCAGCAGAGCGACTGATGCCAGGGCCTGGGGGACGCAGTATTTT
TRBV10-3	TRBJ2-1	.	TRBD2	CAISAASGRARDEQFF	TGTGCCATCAGTGCTGCTAGCGGGAGGGCTAGGGATGAGCAGTTCTTC
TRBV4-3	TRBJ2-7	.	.	CASRATGTYEQYF	TGCGCCAGCAGGGCAACAGGGACCTACGAGCAGTACTTC
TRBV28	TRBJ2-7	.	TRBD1	CASSLGQGYEQYF	TGTGCCAGCAGTTTGGGACAGGGCTACGAGCAGTACTTC
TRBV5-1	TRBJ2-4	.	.	CASSTRKGPNGLNIQYF	TGCGCCAGCAGCACCCGGAAGGGCCCGAACGGGTTAAACATTCAGTACTTC
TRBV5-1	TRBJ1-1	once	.	CARTVLGGSNLNTEAFF	TGCGCCAGAACTGTCTTGGGGGGATCCAATTTGAACACTGAAGCTTTCTTT
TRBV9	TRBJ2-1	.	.	CASSVGSYSYNEQFF	TGTGCCAGCAGCGTGGGTTCATACTCCTACAATGAGCAGTTCTTC
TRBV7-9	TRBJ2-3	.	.	CASSQTTRTDTQYF	TGTGCCAGCAGCCAGACTACCCGCACAGATACGCAGTATTTT
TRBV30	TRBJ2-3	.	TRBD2	CAWSVLGGGEKDTQYF	TGTGCCTGGAGTGTACTTGGCGGGGGGGAGAAGGATACGCAGTATTTT
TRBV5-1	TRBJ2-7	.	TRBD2	CASSTRLAGTSYEQYF	TGCGCCAGCAGCACCCGACTAGCGGGAACCTCCTACGAGCAGTACTTC
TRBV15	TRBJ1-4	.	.	CATSRDFSSDEKLFF	TGTGCCACCAGCAGAGATTTCAGCAGTGATGAAAAACTGTTTTTT